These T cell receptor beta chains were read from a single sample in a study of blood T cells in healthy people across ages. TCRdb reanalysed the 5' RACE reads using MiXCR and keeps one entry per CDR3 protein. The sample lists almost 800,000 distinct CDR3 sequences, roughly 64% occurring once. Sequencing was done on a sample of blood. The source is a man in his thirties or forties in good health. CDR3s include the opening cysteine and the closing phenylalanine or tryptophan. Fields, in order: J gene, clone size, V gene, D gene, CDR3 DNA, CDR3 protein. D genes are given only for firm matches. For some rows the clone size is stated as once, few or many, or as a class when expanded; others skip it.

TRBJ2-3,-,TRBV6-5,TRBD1,TGTGCCAGCGCCCAGGGACAGGTCACAGATACGCAGTATTTT,CASAQGQVTDTQYF
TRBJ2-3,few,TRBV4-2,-,TGTGCCAGCAGCCAAGATCGTACCGGGGGCTTGAACACAGATACGCAGTATTTT,CASSQDRTGGLNTDTQYF
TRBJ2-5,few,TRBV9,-,TGTGCCAGCAGCGAGGGGCAAATGGCCATCCAAGAGACCCAGTACTTC,CASSEGQMAIQETQYF
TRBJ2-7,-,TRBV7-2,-,TGTGCCAGAGCGGTTTACAATGAGCAGTACTTC,CARAVYNEQYF
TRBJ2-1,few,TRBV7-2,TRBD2,TGTGCCAGCACGCCCAGCGGGGGGTCGAATGAGCAGTTCTTC,CASTPSGGSNEQFF
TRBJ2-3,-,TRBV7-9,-,TGTGCCAGCAGCCCGACTCTCCGGACCAACACAGATACGCAGTATTTT,CASSPTLRTNTDTQYF
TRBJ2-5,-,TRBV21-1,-,TGTGCCAGCAGCAAAGCAGGGTTAGGGACCCAGTACTTC,CASSKAGLGTQYF
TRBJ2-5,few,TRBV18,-,TGTGCCAGCTCACCAACCATTCATTCCGAGACCCAGTACTTC,CASSPTIHSETQYF
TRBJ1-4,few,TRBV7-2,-,TGTGCCAGCAGCTTTTACGCGACTAATGAAAAACTGTTTTTT,CASSFYATNEKLFF
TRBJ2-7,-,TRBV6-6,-,TGTGCCAGCAGTAGGCCTAGCTCCTACGAGCAGTACTTC,CASSRPSSYEQYF
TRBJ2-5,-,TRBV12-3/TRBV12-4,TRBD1,TGTGCCAGCAGTGGACAGGGGGACGAGGAGACCCAGTACTTC,CASSGQGDEETQYF
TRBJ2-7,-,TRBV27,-,TGTGCCAGCGGAAGAGGTACGTACGAGCAGTACTTC,CASGRGTYEQYF
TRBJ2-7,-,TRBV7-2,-,TGTGCCAGCAGCTTAGCCAGGGGAGGGGGCGAGCAGTACTTC,CASSLARGGGEQYF
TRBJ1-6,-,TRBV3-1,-,TGTGCCAGCAGCCAAGGGGACGCCACTTCACCCCTCCACTTT,CASSQGDATSPLHF
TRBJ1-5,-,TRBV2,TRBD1,TGTGCCAGCAGTGGTGGGACAGGGATTCAGCCCCAGCATTTT,CASSGGTGIQPQHF
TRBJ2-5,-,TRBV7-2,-,TGTGCCAGCAGCTTCGGGACTTATCAAGAGACCCGGTACTTC,CASSFGTYQETRYF
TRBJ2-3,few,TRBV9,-,TGTGCCAGCAGCGCACAGGTGAACCCCACAGATACGCAGTATTTT,CASSAQVNPTDTQYF
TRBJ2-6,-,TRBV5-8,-,TGTGCCAGCAGCTTCCCACACTCTGGGGCCAACGTCCTGACTTTC,CASSFPHSGANVLTF
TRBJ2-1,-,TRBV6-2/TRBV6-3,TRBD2,TGTGCCAGCATCGGGACTAGCGGGAGATCCAATGAGCGGTTCTTC,CASIGTSGRSNERFF
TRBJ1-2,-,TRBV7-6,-,TGTGCCAGCAGCTTATATAGGGGAGGGGGAAGAAAGGGCTATGGCTACACCTTC,CASSLYRGGGRKGYGYTF
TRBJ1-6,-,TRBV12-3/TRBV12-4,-,TGTGCCAGCAGTGGCAACACAGGATCACCCCTCCACTTT,CASSGNTGSPLHF
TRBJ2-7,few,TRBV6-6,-,TGTGCCAGCAGTTATCGACGAGGGACACCATCGGCCTACGAGCAGTACTTC,CASSYRRGTPSAYEQYF
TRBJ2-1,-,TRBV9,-,TGTGCCAGCAGCGCTAGTTCCCGTAGATCCTACAATGAGCAGTTCTTC,CASSASSRRSYNEQFF